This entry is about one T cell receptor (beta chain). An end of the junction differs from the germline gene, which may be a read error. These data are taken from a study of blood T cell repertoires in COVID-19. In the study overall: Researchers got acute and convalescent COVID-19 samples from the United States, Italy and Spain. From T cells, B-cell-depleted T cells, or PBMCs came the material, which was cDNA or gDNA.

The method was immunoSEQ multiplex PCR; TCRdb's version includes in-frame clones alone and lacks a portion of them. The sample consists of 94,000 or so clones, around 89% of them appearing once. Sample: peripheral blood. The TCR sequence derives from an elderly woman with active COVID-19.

The CDR3 protein is CASSQDIVTTSGNAGELFF. CDR3 DNA: TGCGCCAGCAGCCAAGATATCGTTACCACTAGCGGGAACGCCGGGGAGCTGTTTTTT. The V call is TRBV4-3, the J call TRBJ2-2; 10 bases align to TRBD2. This CDR3 region has 19 residues. CDR1 and CDR2 (germline): LGHNA, YSLEER.